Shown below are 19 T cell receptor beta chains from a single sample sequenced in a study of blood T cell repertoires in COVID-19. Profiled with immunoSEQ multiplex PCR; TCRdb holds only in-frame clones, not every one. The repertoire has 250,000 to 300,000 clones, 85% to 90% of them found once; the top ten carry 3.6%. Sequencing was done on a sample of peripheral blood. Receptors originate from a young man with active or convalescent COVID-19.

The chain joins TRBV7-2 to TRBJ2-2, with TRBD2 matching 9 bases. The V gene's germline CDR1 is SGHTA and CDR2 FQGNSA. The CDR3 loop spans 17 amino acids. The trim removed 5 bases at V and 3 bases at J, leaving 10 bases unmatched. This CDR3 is CASSPHPRGGYTGELFF. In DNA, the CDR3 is TGTGCCAGCAGCCCCCACCCGCGGGGGGGTTACACCGGGGAGCTGTTTTTT.

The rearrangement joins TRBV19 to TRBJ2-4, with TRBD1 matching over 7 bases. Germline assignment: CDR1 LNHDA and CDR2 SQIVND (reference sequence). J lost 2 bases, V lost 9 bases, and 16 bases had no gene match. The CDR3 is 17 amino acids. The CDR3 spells CASSQGTAGITKNIQYF. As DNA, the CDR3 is TGTGCCAGCTCACAAGGGACAGCTGGAATAACCAAAAACATTCAGTACTTC.

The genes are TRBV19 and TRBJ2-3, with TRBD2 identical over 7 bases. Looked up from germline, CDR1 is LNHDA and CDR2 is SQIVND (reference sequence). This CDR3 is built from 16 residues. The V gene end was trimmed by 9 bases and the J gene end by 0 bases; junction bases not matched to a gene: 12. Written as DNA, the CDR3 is TGTGCCAGACTAGCGCCCAGCTCGCATAGCACAGATACGCAGTATTTT. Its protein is CARLAPSSHSTDTQYF.

The CDR3 DNA is TGTGCCAGCAGCCCTTCCGCCGGGTCGAGCTCCTACGAGCAGTACTTC. Amino acids: CASSPSAGSSSYEQYF. This chain uses TRBV9 with TRBJ2-7, with D uncertain. The CDR3 sequence is 16 residues long. Trimming took 4 bases from V and 0 from J, leaving 17 bases between them. Germline CDR1 and CDR2: SGDLS and YYNGEE.

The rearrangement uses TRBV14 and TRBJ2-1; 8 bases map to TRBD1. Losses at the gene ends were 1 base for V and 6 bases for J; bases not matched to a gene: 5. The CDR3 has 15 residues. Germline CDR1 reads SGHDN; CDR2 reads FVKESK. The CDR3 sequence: CASSQGTGYGNEQFF. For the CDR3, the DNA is TGTGCCAGCAGCCAAGGGACAGGGTACGGCAATGAGCAGTTCTTC. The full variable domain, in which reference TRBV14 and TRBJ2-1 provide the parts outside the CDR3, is EAGVTQFPSHSVIEKGQTVTLRCDPISGHDNLYWYRRVMGKEIKFLLHFVKESKQDESGMPNNRFLAERTGGTYSTLKVQPAELEDSGVYFCASSQGTGYGNEQFFGPGTRLTVL.

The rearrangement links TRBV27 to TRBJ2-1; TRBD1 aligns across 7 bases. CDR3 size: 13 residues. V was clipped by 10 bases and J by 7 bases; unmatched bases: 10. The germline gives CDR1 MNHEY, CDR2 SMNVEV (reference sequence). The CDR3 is CATKRQGRNEQFF. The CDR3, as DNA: TGTGCCACGAAGAGACAGGGAAGGAATGAGCAGTTCTTC.

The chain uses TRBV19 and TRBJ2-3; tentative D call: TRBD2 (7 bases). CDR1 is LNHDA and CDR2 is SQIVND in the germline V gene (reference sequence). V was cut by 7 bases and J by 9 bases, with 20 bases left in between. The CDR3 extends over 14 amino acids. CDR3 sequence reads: CASTPDIRGGTQYF. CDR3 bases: TGTGCCAGTACCCCGGACATTAGGGGGGGGACGCAGTATTTT.

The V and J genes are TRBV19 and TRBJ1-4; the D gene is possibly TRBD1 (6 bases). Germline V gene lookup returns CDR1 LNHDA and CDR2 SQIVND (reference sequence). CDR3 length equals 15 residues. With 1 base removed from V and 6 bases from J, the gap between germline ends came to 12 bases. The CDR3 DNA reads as TGTGCCAGTAGTATAGTCACCCAGGGGTATGAAAAACTGTTTTTT. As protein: CASSIVTQGYEKLFF.

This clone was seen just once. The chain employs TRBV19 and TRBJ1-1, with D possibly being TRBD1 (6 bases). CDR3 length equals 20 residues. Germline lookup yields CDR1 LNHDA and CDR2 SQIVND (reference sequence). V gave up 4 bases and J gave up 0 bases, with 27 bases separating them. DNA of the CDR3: TGTGCCAGTAGTACCTACGACAGGCGCGTGAGACCACTGATGAACACTGAAGCTTTCTTT. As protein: CASSTYDRRVRPLMNTEAFF.

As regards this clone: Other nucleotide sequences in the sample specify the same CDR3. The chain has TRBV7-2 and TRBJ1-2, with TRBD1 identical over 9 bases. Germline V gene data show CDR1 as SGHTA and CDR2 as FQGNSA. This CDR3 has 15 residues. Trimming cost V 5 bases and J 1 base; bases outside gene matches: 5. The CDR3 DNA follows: TGTGCCAGCAGCCCCGGGACAGGGCGTAACTATGGCTACACCTTC. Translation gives CASSPGTGRNYGYTF.

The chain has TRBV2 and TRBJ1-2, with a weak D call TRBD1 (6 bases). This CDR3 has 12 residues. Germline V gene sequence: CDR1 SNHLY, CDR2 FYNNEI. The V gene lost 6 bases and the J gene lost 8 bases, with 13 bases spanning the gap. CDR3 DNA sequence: TGTGCCAGCAGGAAGGGGGGGACCGGCTACACCTTC. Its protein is CASRKGGTGYTF.

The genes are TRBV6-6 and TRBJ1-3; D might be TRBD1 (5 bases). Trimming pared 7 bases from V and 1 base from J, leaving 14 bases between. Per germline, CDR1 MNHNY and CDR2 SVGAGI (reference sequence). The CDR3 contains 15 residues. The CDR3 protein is CASTDRGLSGNTIYF. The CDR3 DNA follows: TGTGCCAGCACCGACAGAGGTTTGTCTGGAAACACCATATATTTT.

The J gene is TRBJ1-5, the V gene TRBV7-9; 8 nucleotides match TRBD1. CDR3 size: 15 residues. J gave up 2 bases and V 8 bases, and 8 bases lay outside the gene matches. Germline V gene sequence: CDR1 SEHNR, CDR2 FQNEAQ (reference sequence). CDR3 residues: CASGQGAVGNQPQHF. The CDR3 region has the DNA TGTGCCAGCGGGCAGGGGGCGGTAGGCAATCAGCCCCAGCATTTT.

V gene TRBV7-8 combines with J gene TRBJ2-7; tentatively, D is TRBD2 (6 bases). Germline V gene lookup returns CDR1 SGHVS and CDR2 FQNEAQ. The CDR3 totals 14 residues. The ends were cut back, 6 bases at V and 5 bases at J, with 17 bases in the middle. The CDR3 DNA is TGTGCCAGCAGGCAGGGTGGTAGCGGACACGAGCAGTACTTC. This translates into CASRQGGSGHEQYF.

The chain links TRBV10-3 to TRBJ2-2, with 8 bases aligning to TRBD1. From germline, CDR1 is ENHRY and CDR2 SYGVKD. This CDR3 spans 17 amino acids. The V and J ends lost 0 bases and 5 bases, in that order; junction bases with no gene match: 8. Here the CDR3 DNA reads TGTGCCATCAGTGAGTCGGCGGGACAGGTGAAAACCGGGGAGCTGTTTTTT. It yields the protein CAISESAGQVKTGELFF.

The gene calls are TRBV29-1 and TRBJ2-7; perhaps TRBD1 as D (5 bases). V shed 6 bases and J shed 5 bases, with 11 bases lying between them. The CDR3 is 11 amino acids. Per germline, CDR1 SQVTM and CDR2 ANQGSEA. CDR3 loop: CSVNLRDEQYF. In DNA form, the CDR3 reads TGCAGCGTCAACCTCAGGGACGAGCAGTACTTC.

The CDR3 protein is CASRLQRGAGGYTF. Here the CDR3 DNA reads TGTGCCAGCAGACTACAACGGGGGGCGGGTGGCTACACCTTC. The chain links TRBV27 to TRBJ1-2; D perhaps matches TRBD1 (6 bases). Germline V gene data show CDR1 as MNHEY and CDR2 as SMNVEV (reference sequence). The CDR3 extends over 14 amino acids. The V gene lost 6 bases and the J gene lost 7 bases, with 18 bases spanning the gap.

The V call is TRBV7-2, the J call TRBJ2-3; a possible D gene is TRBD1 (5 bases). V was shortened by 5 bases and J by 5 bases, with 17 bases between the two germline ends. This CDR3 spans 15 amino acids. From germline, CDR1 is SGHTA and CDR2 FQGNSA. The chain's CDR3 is CASSALGPGKDTQYF. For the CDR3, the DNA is TGTGCCAGCAGCGCTCTCGGGCCAGGGAAAGATACGCAGTATTTT.

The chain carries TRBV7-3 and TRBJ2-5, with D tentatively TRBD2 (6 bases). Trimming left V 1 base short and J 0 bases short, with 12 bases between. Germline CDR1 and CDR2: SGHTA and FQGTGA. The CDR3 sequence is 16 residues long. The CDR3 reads CASSLIASEDQETQYF. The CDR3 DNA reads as TGTGCCAGCAGCTTAATCGCTAGCGAGGACCAAGAGACCCAGTACTTC.